Here is one T cell receptor beta chain with its context. Its antigen is undetermined. Using immunoSEQ multiplex PCR, the repertoire was profiled, and TCRdb retains in-frame clones only, with some absent. The sample consists of roughly 150,000 clones, 85% to 90% of them appearing once. Unmatched junction bases numbered 5, after V lost 4 bases and J lost 5 bases. CDR1 SGDLS and CDR2 YYNGEE come from the germline V gene. CDR3 length: 13 residues. This record belongs to a study of cytomegalovirus exposure and HLA in healthy donors. The wider study: It was reported in a later analysis that the same platform had been used for the roughly 110 validation repertoires as for the approximately 700 first-cohort repertoires.

The study's findings and limits: The classifier reportedly diagnosed cytomegalovirus status with high sensitivity and specificity.

The sample was PBMCs. The chain is built from TRBV9 and TRBJ1-2; TRBD1 matches 7 bases. This TCR was sampled from a woman aged 18-35 years in good health and CMV-seropositive. CDR3 sequence (DNA): TGTGCCAGCAGCCGGGGACAGACTTATGGCTACACCTTC. This encodes CASSRGQTYGYTF.